This TCR beta chain emerged from a study of shared clonotypes between healthy human individuals. Findings and limits, study-wide: Generally, naive subsets came out with larger estimated richness than memory subsets. Sorted-subset samples were not fully sequenced, rarefaction indicated. Four donors showed sharing of about 4.6% of naive CD4 clonotypes.

Points on this clone: Antigen: not known.

Sorted-subset replicate PCR reactions contained approximately 190 ng DNA, corresponding to tens of thousands of T cell genomes. This table comes from immunoSEQ multiplex PCR, and its TCRdb copy is limited to in-frame clones, with some not included. Found here are 90,000 to 120,000 clones, around 68% of them singletons; the top ten hold around 24%. CDR1 SGHTA and CDR2 FQGTGA come from the germline V gene. This CDR3 comprises 16 residues. The V gene end was trimmed by 6 bases and the J gene end by 2 bases; junction bases not matched to a gene: 9. This sequence joins TRBV7-3 and TRBJ2-3; TRBD2 matches at 9 bases. This TCR was recovered from a woman between 25 and 40 years old in good health. The specimen was memory CD8+ T cells sorted from blood. The subset here: CD45RO+ cells pooled with CCR7-negative TemRA cells. In DNA, the CDR3 is TGTGCCAGCAGTCCACGTAGCGGGAGACACACAGATACGCAGTATTTT. It translates to CASSPRSGRHTDTQYF.